Listed below are T cell receptor beta chains from one sample, sequenced in a study of Ad26.COV2.S vaccination and SARS-CoV-2 variants. Method: immunoSEQ multiplex PCR; TCRdb's copy keeps in-frame clones and lacks some. The table has around 400,000 clones, under 90% seen once. The source was peripheral blood, collected in a trial of Ad26.COV2.S vaccine versus placebo. The receptors here all came from a person aged 18 to 65 who received the Ad26.COV2.S COVID-19 vaccine or a placebo. Each CDR3 is given with its conserved first and last residue. A D gene is named only where the DNA matches it firmly. The size of a clone is reported for some rows only, either as once, few or many, or as a class for expanded clones.

j_call d_call v_call clone_size cdr3_nt cdr3_aa
TRBJ2-2 - TRBV6-2/TRBV6-3 - TGTGCCAGCAGCCAGGGTCGCGGGGAGCTGTTTTTT CASSQGRGELFF
TRBJ1-1 - TRBV5-6 - TGTGCCAGCAGCCGTGCCCCTACATTTGTCAAGGTGAACACTGAAGCTTTCTTT CASSRAPTFVKVNTEAFF
TRBJ2-4 TRBD1 TRBV15 once TGTGCCACCAGCTACAGGGGGCGCGGGGACATTCAGTACTTC CATSYRGRGDIQYF
TRBJ1-4 - TRBV4-2 - TGTGCCAGCAGCCCGGACAGTGCAACTAATGAAAAACTGTTTTTT CASSPDSATNEKLFF
TRBJ2-3 TRBD2 TRBV27 - TGTGCCATTGGGGGGGTAGCTACGCAGTATTTT CAIGGVATQYF
TRBJ1-4 TRBD1 TRBV3-1/TRBV3-2 - TGTGCCAGCAGCTACCGACAGGGAGAAGGAGAAAAACTGTTTTTT CASSYRQGEGEKLFF
TRBJ1-1 TRBD1 TRBV7-9 - TGTGCCAGCAGCCTTAACCGGGACAGGGGTCCTGAAGCTTTCTTT CASSLNRDRGPEAFF
TRBJ2-7 TRBD1 TRBV2 - TGTGCCAGCAGTGACCGGGACAGGGGTTGGTACGAGCAGTACTTC CASSDRDRGWYEQYF
TRBJ2-7 TRBD1 TRBV20-1 - TGCAGTGCAGACAGGGCGTACGAGCAGTACTTC CSADRAYEQYF
TRBJ1-1 - TRBV6-6 - TGTGCCAGCAGAGAGCAGGGCAGTAGGGCTTTCTTT CASREQGSRAFF
TRBJ1-2 - TRBV14 - TGTGCCAGCAGCCAAGTCACAGGGTTTGGCTACACCTTC CASSQVTGFGYTF
TRBJ2-7 - TRBV7-9 - TGTGCCAGCAGCTTAGACAGCCACGAGCAGTACTTC CASSLDSHEQYF
TRBJ1-2 - TRBV6-6 - TGTGCCAGCAGTTACTTCCGGGGGGCGTATGGCTACACCTTC CASSYFRGAYGYTF
TRBJ1-6 - TRBV28 - TGTGCCAGCAGTTATGACAAGGGATTACCCCTCCACTTT CASSYDKGLPLHF
TRBJ2-1 - TRBV19 - TGTGCCAGTAGTCCGAAACCTAGCCGCTCCTACAATGAGCAGTTCTTC CASSPKPSRSYNEQFF
TRBJ2-3 - TRBV20-1 - TGCAGTGCTAGTCCCCCGGGACCGTACTACGATACGCAGTATTTT CSASPPGPYYDTQYF
TRBJ2-1 - TRBV12-5 - TGTGCTAGTGGTTTGGGACAGGTAAATGAGCAGTTCTTC CASGLGQVNEQFF
TRBJ2-2 - TRBV11-3 once TGTGCCAGCAGCCCTGGCCGGGGGAAAGGCGGGGAGCTGTTTTTT CASSPGRGKGGELFF